This is a list of T cell receptor beta chains from one sample in a study of blood T cell repertoires in COVID-19. The table came from immunoSEQ multiplex PCR; TCRdb's copy has only in-frame clones and leaves some out. The data hold more than 250,000 clones, with approximately 88% observed a single time. The sample consisted of PBMCs or T cells enriched from blood (not recorded which). These receptors came from a woman aged 35 to 49 with acute COVID-19. CDR3s include the opening cysteine and the closing phenylalanine or tryptophan. D genes are given only for firm matches. Size is stated for part of the rows, as once, few or many counts, or as a class when the clone is expanded.

v_call	d_call	j_call	clone_size	cdr3_nt	cdr3_aa
TRBV11-2	NA	TRBJ2-5	few	TGTGCCAGCAGCTTAGGGGGCGCTAACCAAGAGACCCAGTACTTC	CASSLGGANQETQYF
TRBV9	TRBD2	TRBJ2-1	NA	TGTGCCAGCAGCGCGACAGGCGGACTAGCGGTTCACAATGAGCAGTTCTTC	CASSATGGLAVHNEQFF
TRBV18	TRBD1	TRBJ1-1	NA	TGTGCCAGCTCACCCCGAATAGCAGGGGGAGGAAAGAACACTGAAGCTTTCTTT	CASSPRIAGGGKNTEAFF
TRBV9	TRBD1	TRBJ1-2	NA	TGTGCCAGCAGCTCCCGGGACAGGGGGGGCTACACCTTC	CASSSRDRGGYTF
TRBV9	TRBD2	TRBJ2-3	once	TGTGCCAGCAGCGCGAGATCGGGAGGGCCGGGAGATACGCAGTATTTT	CASSARSGGPGDTQYF
TRBV10-1	TRBD1	TRBJ2-1	NA	TGCGCCAGCAGGGGGGACAGGGAGATCGATGAGCAGTTCTTC	CASRGDREIDEQFF
TRBV10-1	TRBD1	TRBJ2-5	NA	TGCGCCAGCAGTAACGGACAGGGGCAAGAGACCCAGTACTTC	CASSNGQGQETQYF
TRBV15	TRBD1	TRBJ1-2	NA	TGTGCCACCAGCACATATACGACAGGGGATGGCTACACCTTC	CATSTYTTGDGYTF
TRBV24-1	TRBD1	TRBJ1-1	NA	TGTGCCACCAGTGATACAGGGGCGCCGAACACTGAAGCTTTCTTT	CATSDTGAPNTEAFF
TRBV19	NA	TRBJ1-3	few	TGTGCCAGTACTTACACCTCTGGAAACACCATATATTTT	CASTYTSGNTIYF
TRBV2	NA	TRBJ1-4	NA	TGTGCCAGCAGTGAGAGACAGCGAACTAATGAAAAACTGTTTTTT	CASSERQRTNEKLFF
TRBV11-2	NA	TRBJ2-1	NA	TGTGCCAGCAGCTTAGGGACCGGGACTCACTTCTCTGAGCAGTTCTTC	CASSLGTGTHFSEQFF
TRBV7-9	TRBD2	TRBJ2-1	NA	TGTGCCAGCAGCTTACCCCCTAGACTAGCGGGAGTTAGGAATGAGCAGTTCTTC	CASSLPPRLAGVRNEQFF
TRBV7-3	NA	TRBJ1-2	NA	TGTGCCAGCAGCCCAACCCGGGCGGGGGTGGGCTACACCTTC	CASSPTRAGVGYTF
TRBV12-3/TRBV12-4	NA	TRBJ1-6	NA	TGTGCCAGCAACGTGGCCCAGAATTCACCCCTCCACTTT	CASNVAQNSPLHF
TRBV3-1/TRBV3-2	NA	TRBJ2-1	few	TGTGCCAGCAGCCAAGCTACGCGGGGCAATGAGCAGTTCTTC	CASSQATRGNEQFF
TRBV28	NA	TRBJ1-2	NA	TGTGCCAGCAGCCGTCTACTCTCGAACTATGGCTACACCTTC	CASSRLLSNYGYTF
TRBV7-9	TRBD2	TRBJ2-2	NA	TGTGCCAGCAGCTTAGTATGGGAGGGCCTGTTCGCGGCCGGGGAGCTGTTTTTT	CASSLVWEGLFAAGELFF
TRBV2	NA	TRBJ1-5	NA	TGTGCCAGCGCGGGAGATAGCAATCAGCCCCAGCATTTT	CASAGDSNQPQHF
TRBV11-3	NA	TRBJ2-3	once	TGTGCCAGCAGCTCCCCTAATGCAGGGGTCGGGACAGATACGCAGTATTTT	CASSSPNAGVGTDTQYF
TRBV5-5	NA	TRBJ1-2	NA	TGTGCCAGCAGCACCCCCCGGCCACCCGGGGGCTACACCTTC	CASSTPRPPGGYTF
TRBV7-2	NA	TRBJ1-3	NA	TGTGCCAGCAGCTTATCGAGGGCAGGCAATGGAAACACCATATATTTT	CASSLSRAGNGNTIYF
TRBV27	TRBD1	TRBJ1-1	few	TGTGCCAGCAGAGACAGACAGGGGTCGAACACTGAAGCTTTCTTT	CASRDRQGSNTEAFF
TRBV28	TRBD1	TRBJ2-1	NA	TGTGCCAGCACACTACAGGCCCCGGGACAGGGCAATGAGCAGTTCTTC	CASTLQAPGQGNEQFF
TRBV24-1	NA	TRBJ2-1	NA	TGTGCCACCAGGGCCGGCCCTCGGGACTCCAACAATGAGCAGTTCTTC	CATRAGPRDSNNEQFF
TRBV28	TRBD1	TRBJ2-3	NA	TGTGCCAGCAGTACAGGGGGCGGTACGCAGTATTTT	CASSTGGGTQYF
TRBV12-3/TRBV12-4	NA	TRBJ1-5	NA	TGTGCCAGCAGTCCGAGGCTCTTGCCCCAGCATTTT	CASSPRLLPQHF
TRBV5-4	NA	TRBJ1-1	NA	TGTGCCAGCAGCTTGGATCCGGGGGGCTGGACTGAAGCTTTCTTT	CASSLDPGGWTEAFF
TRBV7-8	TRBD2	TRBJ2-5	NA	TGTGCCAGCAACCCCTCTCGACTAGCGTCCCAAGAGACCCAGTACTTC	CASNPSRLASQETQYF
TRBV5-4	TRBD2	TRBJ2-7	NA	TGTGCCAGCAGATCAGCGGGAGGGCGAGTCGACGAGCAGTACTTC	CASRSAGGRVDEQYF
TRBV19	TRBD1	TRBJ1-1	NA	TGTGCCAGTAGTCCACGGGACAGGGCTGAAGCCTTTCTTGGAGCTTTCTTT	CASSPRDRAEAFLGAFF
TRBV12-3/TRBV12-4	NA	TRBJ1-2	once	TGTGCCAGCAGTTTCACGGGAATCTATGGCTACACCTTC	CASSFTGIYGYTF
TRBV5-1	NA	TRBJ1-4	NA	TGCGCCAGCAGCCCCCAGGGAGGTGTTAGTGAAAAACTGTTTTTT	CASSPQGGVSEKLFF
TRBV6-4	NA	TRBJ2-3	NA	TGTGCCAGCAGTGCCTCCGGGACTGTCGATACGCAGTATTTT	CASSASGTVDTQYF
TRBV29-1	NA	TRBJ1-2	NA	TGCAGCGTCCCGGAGAGTTTCAGGGATGGCTACACCTTC	CSVPESFRDGYTF
TRBV19	NA	TRBJ1-5	once	TGTGCCAGTAGAACCTACGAGGTGGGGCTGAGTCAGCCCCAGCATTTT	CASRTYEVGLSQPQHF
TRBV28	NA	TRBJ1-2	NA	TGTGCCAGCAGTTTTAATAAGGAGGACTCCTCGGGGTATGGCTACACCTTC	CASSFNKEDSSGYGYTF